These 31 T cell receptor beta chains were sequenced from one sample in a study of blood T cell repertoires in COVID-19. Repertoires were generated with immunoSEQ multiplex PCR, while TCRdb's copy carries only in-frame clones and drops some. The table has 30,000 to 40,000 clones, around 80% seen once; the top ten hold approximately 9.1%. The sample consisted of peripheral blood. The receptors derive from a man aged 60 to 69 in a cohort sampled during active COVID-19.

This clone was seen a few times. The rearrangement links TRBV19 to TRBJ2-7; D gene ambiguous. Trimming pared 3 bases from V and 3 bases from J, leaving 9 bases between. This CDR3 is 13 amino acids long. The germline V gene has CDR1 LNHDA and CDR2 SQIVND (reference sequence). The CDR3 loop reads CASSMSDRYEQYF. The CDR3 region has the DNA TGTGCCAGTAGTATGAGCGACCGCTACGAGCAGTACTTC.

This chain uses TRBV2 with TRBJ2-6, with 7 bases aligning to TRBD1. This CDR3 spans 13 amino acids. Unmatched junction bases numbered 0, after V lost 9 bases and J lost 1 base. In germline, CDR1 is SNHLY, CDR2 FYNNEI. CDR3 amino acids: CARTGSGANVLTF. In DNA form, the CDR3 reads TGTGCCAGGACAGGGTCTGGGGCCAACGTCCTGACTTTC.

This rearrangement joins TRBV7-2 to TRBJ1-1; no firm D call. CDR1 is SGHTA, CDR2 FQGNSA, per germline. CDR3 length: 13 amino acids. Deletions cut 5 bases from V and 1 base from J, with 8 bases between. The CDR3 DNA is TGTGCCAGCAGCCCCCGAGCGAACACTGAAGCTTTCTTT. As protein: CASSPRANTEAFF.

This clone has a single count. This chain links TRBV7-2 with TRBJ2-1, with 10 bases fitting TRBD2. From germline, CDR1 is SGHTA and CDR2 FQGNSA. This CDR3 spans 17 amino acids. V lost 1 base to trimming and J lost 9 bases; unmatched junction nucleotides: 12. CDR3 DNA sequence: TGTGCCAGCAGCTTAGAGGGAGTTGCGGTAGCGGGGGGTGAGCAGTTCTTC. Protein sequence: CASSLEGVAVAGGEQFF.

The chain carries TRBV10-1 and TRBJ2-7; 11 nucleotides align to TRBD1. CDR3 length: 12 residues. From germline, CDR1 is WNHNN and CDR2 SYGVQD (reference sequence). Trimming took 8 bases from V and 3 from J; bases not matched to a gene: 0. The CDR3 region has the DNA TGCGCCAGCGGGACAGGGGGCTACGAGCAGTACTTC. Residues: CASGTGGYEQYF.

V usage is TRBV4-1 and J usage is TRBJ2-2, with D possibly being TRBD1 (6 bases). V lost 3 bases, J lost 0 bases, and 11 bases lay in between. CDR1 and CDR2 from the germline V gene are MGHRA and YSYEKL. The CDR3 spans 16 residues. The CDR3 is CASSQSGTPNTGELFF. The CDR3 DNA follows: TGCGCCAGCAGCCAGTCCGGGACACCGAACACCGGGGAGCTGTTTTTT.

V usage is TRBV4-1 and J usage is TRBJ2-5; 8 bases match TRBD2. V gave up 2 bases and J gave up 3 bases; unmatched junction bases: 17. Per the germline V gene, CDR1 is MGHRA and CDR2 is YSYEKL. The CDR3 sequence is 19 residues long. CDR3 region: CASSQRRSSGGLAEETQYF. In nucleotides, the CDR3 is TGCGCCAGCAGCCAACGTCGCTCGTCGGGAGGGCTAGCGGAAGAGACCCAGTACTTC.

V is TRBV6-5 and J is TRBJ1-4; D is undetermined. CDR1 MNHEY and CDR2 SVGAGI come from the germline V gene. V was pared by 7 bases and J by 8 bases, with 8 bases between. This CDR3 has 11 amino acids. CDR3 amino acids: CASKSPEKLFF. Written as DNA, the CDR3 is TGTGCCAGCAAGAGTCCGGAAAAACTGTTTTTT.

J is TRBJ1-5 and V is TRBV11-2, with no clear D. Trimming removed 0 bases at V and 0 bases at J, with 6 bases between. The V gene's germline CDR1 is SGHAT and CDR2 FQNNGV. The CDR3 has 15 amino acids. In DNA, the CDR3 is TGTGCCAGCAGCTTAGATACCTATAGCAATCAGCCCCAGCATTTT. Its protein product is CASSLDTYSNQPQHF.

Only a few counts were recorded for this clone. This chain joins TRBV6-5 and TRBJ2-1, with 9 bases that match TRBD1. J lost 3 bases, V lost 5 bases, and 5 bases had no gene match. The CDR3 sequence is 15 residues long. Germline V CDR1 and CDR2: MNHEY, SVGAGI. CDR3 coding DNA: TGTGCCAGCAGTCCCGACAGGGGGTTCTACAATGAGCAGTTCTTC. Amino acid sequence: CASSPDRGFYNEQFF.

This chain joins TRBV6-1 and TRBJ2-1, with TRBD2 matching 9 bases. The CDR3 is 16 residues long. J lost 4 bases, V lost 2 bases, and 6 bases had no gene match. Germline V CDR1 and CDR2: MNHNS, SASEGT. CDR3 residues: CASSERSGGSYNEQFF. CDR3 nucleotide sequence: TGTGCCAGCAGTGAACGGAGCGGGGGGTCGTACAATGAGCAGTTCTTC.

The gene calls are TRBV3-1 (or the pseudogene TRBV3-2) and TRBJ2-2; D might be TRBD2 (6 bases). CDR1 LGHDT and CDR2 YNNKEL come from the germline V gene (reference sequence). Trimming stripped 10 bases from V and 1 base from J, with 10 bases between. The CDR3 is 13 residues long. DNA of the CDR3: TGTGCCACCGGAGGGGTGAACACCGGGGAGCTGTTTTTT. Its protein product is CATGGVNTGELFF.

The chain carries TRBV24-1 and TRBJ2-5; 7 nucleotides match TRBD1. With 4 bases clipped from V and 2 bases from J, the junction kept 12 bases outside the gene matches. Germline lookup yields CDR1 KGHDR and CDR2 SFDVKD. The CDR3 has 17 residues. CDR3: CATSDPQPGTAQETQYF. CDR3 DNA: TGTGCCACCAGTGACCCGCAGCCTGGGACAGCTCAAGAGACCCAGTACTTC.

The gene calls are TRBV30 and TRBJ2-3; D perhaps matches TRBD2 (6 bases). V lost 2 bases and J lost 2, with 8 bases in between. CDR1 is GTSNPN and CDR2 is SVGIG in the germline V gene (reference sequence). This CDR3 is 13 amino acids long. CDR3 DNA sequence: TGTGCCTGGAGTCCGGGAGTCACAGATACGCAGTATTTT. Protein: CAWSPGVTDTQYF.

The chain uses TRBV12-3 or TRBV12-4 and TRBJ1-2, with D perhaps TRBD1 (5 bases). V was cut by 5 bases and J by 8 bases, with 15 bases left in between. The CDR3 has 13 residues. The CDR3: CASSPRGLGGYTF. The CDR3 coding sequence is TGTGCCAGCAGTCCAAGGGGTTTAGGGGGCTACACCTTC.

The DNA of the CDR3 is TGTGCCAGCAGCCAATCCAGGACTAGCGGCTCCTACGAGCAGTACTTC. This translates into CASSQSRTSGSYEQYF. The chain is built from TRBV3-1 (or the pseudogene TRBV3-2) and TRBJ2-7, with 10 bases aligning to TRBD2. Germline CDR1 and CDR2: LGHDT and YNNKEL (reference sequence). Trimming took 2 bases from V and 0 from J; bases not matched to a gene: 4. There are 16 residues in the CDR3.

This chain joins TRBV5-4 and TRBJ1-2; D is ambiguous. Trimming took off 0 bases at V and 7 bases at J, with 19 bases between the two ends. This CDR3 contains 16 residues. Germline V gene sequence: CDR1 SGHNT, CDR2 YYREEE (reference sequence). In DNA, the CDR3 is TGTGCCAGCAGCTTGGATGGGCAGATGATTTCCCGTGGCTACACCTTC. This encodes CASSLDGQMISRGYTF.

The genes are TRBV28 and TRBJ1-5; 7 bases map to TRBD1. This CDR3 spans 14 amino acids. The V and J ends lost 5 bases and 2 bases, in that order; junction bases with no gene match: 3. Germline loops: CDR1 MDHEN, CDR2 SYDVKM. In DNA, the CDR3 is TGTGCCAGCAGTCTTACAGGGGGCAATCAGCCCCAGCATTTT. Translated, it gives CASSLTGGNQPQHF.

The V call is TRBV10-2, the J call TRBJ2-5; TRBD1 matches 11 bases. There are 14 residues in the CDR3. In germline, CDR1 is WSHSY, CDR2 SAAADI. V lost 8 bases and J lost 2; bases outside the gene matches: 4. CDR3 DNA: TGCGCCAGCGGATGGGACAGGGGGCAAGAGACCCAGTACTTC. As protein: CASGWDRGQETQYF.

The V gene is TRBV7-2, the J gene TRBJ2-3, with TRBD1 identical over 7 bases. The CDR3 spans 17 residues. The V gene's germline CDR1 is SGHTA and CDR2 FQGNSA. The V gene end was trimmed by 4 bases and the J gene end by 0 bases; junction bases not matched to a gene: 10. The CDR3, as DNA: TGTGCCAGCAGCTCCGGTCAGGGGGTCCAAAGCACAGATACGCAGTATTTT. Translated, it gives CASSSGQGVQSTDTQYF.

This clone was observed a handful of times. This rearrangement joins TRBV30 to TRBJ2-1; D is possibly TRBD2 (5 bases). The CDR3 length is 14 residues. CDR1 is GTSNPN, CDR2 SVGIG, per germline (reference sequence). V lost 4 bases and J lost 7, with 17 bases in between. CDR3 in amino acids: CAWTKREWVNEQFF. The CDR3 bases are TGTGCCTGGACTAAACGGGAATGGGTAAATGAGCAGTTCTTC.

The J gene is TRBJ1-4, the V gene TRBV12-5; TRBD1 might be the D (6 bases). The V end lost 1 base, the J end lost 7 bases, and 10 bases lay between the germline ends. CDR3 size: 14 residues. In germline, CDR1 is LGHNT, CDR2 FRNRAP. DNA of the CDR3: TGTGCTAGTGGTTTGGGACAGGACATTGAAAAACTGTTTTTT. Translated: CASGLGQDIEKLFF.

Here the CDR3 reads CASGTALAGGADTQYF. The CDR3 DNA follows: TGTGCTAGTGGTACTGCACTAGCGGGGGGTGCAGATACGCAGTATTTT. The chain uses TRBV12-5 and TRBJ2-3, with 12 bases identical to TRBD2. The CDR3 has 16 amino acids. Per germline, CDR1 LGHNT and CDR2 FRNRAP. V was clipped by 5 bases and J by 4 bases; unmatched bases: 7.

The rearrangement uses TRBV6-5 and TRBJ2-5, with D maybe TRBD2 (6 bases). The V gene lost 5 bases and the J gene lost 3 bases, with 16 bases spanning the gap. This CDR3 is 15 amino acids long. Looked up from germline, CDR1 is MNHEY and CDR2 is SVGAGI. CDR3 sequence (DNA): TGTGCCAGCAGTCCGGGAGAGGTCCGGGAAGAGACCCAGTACTTC. This sequence encodes CASSPGEVREETQYF.

The V call is TRBV28, the J call TRBJ2-3; TRBD2 agrees at 7 bases. J gave up 1 base and V 7 bases, and 5 bases lay outside the gene matches. Per germline, CDR1 MDHEN and CDR2 SYDVKM. The CDR3 extends over 14 amino acids. The CDR3 DNA reads as TGTGCCAGCAAACTAGCGCCCGGCACAGATACGCAGTATTTT. This codes for CASKLAPGTDTQYF.

This clone came up once. The V call is TRBV7-7, the J call TRBJ2-7; 8 nucleotides match TRBD1. The V segment lost 5 bases and the J segment 2 bases; nucleotides outside the gene matches: 5. Per the germline V gene, CDR1 is SSHAT and CDR2 is FNYEAQ (reference sequence). The length of the CDR3 is 14 residues. DNA for the CDR3: TGTGCCAGCAGCCAAGGACAGGGTACCTACGAGCAGTACTTC. This gives the protein CASSQGQGTYEQYF. Full variable domain (outside the CDR3, taken from reference TRBV7-7 and TRBJ2-7): GAGVSQSPRYKVTKRGQDVTLRCDPISSHATLYWYQQALGQGPEFLTYFNYEAQPDKSGLPSDRFSAERPEGSISTLTIQRTEQRDSAMYRCASSQGQGTYEQYFGPGTRLTVT.

The rearrangement joins TRBV5-1 to TRBJ2-3; 11 positions match TRBD2. V was clipped by 0 bases and J by 4 bases; unmatched bases: 1. Germline lookup yields CDR1 SGHRS and CDR2 YFSETQ. The CDR3 has 15 residues. In DNA, the CDR3 is TGCGCCAGCAGCTTGGGGGGACTAGCGGCAGATACGCAGTATTTT. Protein product: CASSLGGLAADTQYF.

This chain uses TRBV4-1 with TRBJ1-1; D is perhaps TRBD1 (5 bases). This CDR3 comprises 16 residues. The germline V gene encodes CDR1 MGHRA and CDR2 YSYEKL. Trimming removed 4 bases at V and 3 bases at J, with 18 bases between. CDR3 sequence: CASSRLVGESYTEAFF. For the CDR3, the DNA is TGCGCCAGCAGCCGACTCGTAGGGGAATCGTACACTGAAGCTTTCTTT.

J is TRBJ1-5 and V is TRBV30, with D possibly matching TRBD1 (5 bases). The V end lost 0 bases, the J end lost 3 bases, and 12 bases lay between the germline ends. Germline V gives CDR1 GTSNPN, CDR2 SVGIG (reference sequence). The CDR3 is 15 amino acids. This CDR3 is CAWSVRGGNNQPQHF. The CDR3, as DNA: TGTGCCTGGAGTGTACGGGGGGGGAACAATCAGCCCCAGCATTTT.

This clone was picked up a small number of times. The gene calls are TRBV27 and TRBJ2-7; 10 nucleotides agree with TRBD2. With V trimmed by 4 bases and J by 0 bases, 3 bases remained unmatched. Per germline, CDR1 MNHEY and CDR2 SMNVEV (reference sequence). This CDR3 is built from 15 residues. Written as DNA, the CDR3 is TGTGCCAGCAGTTGGGGACTAGCGAGCTCCTACGAGCAGTACTTC. This sequence encodes CASSWGLASSYEQYF.

This clone is categorized as medium-sized (0.01 to 0.1%). The chain is built from TRBV24-1 and TRBJ1-5; no firm D call. The V gene's germline CDR1 is KGHDR and CDR2 SFDVKD. Trimming cost V 0 bases and J 3 bases, with 11 bases left between them. This CDR3 region has 16 residues. CDR3 amino acids: CATSDLNSSPNQPQHF. In nucleotides, the CDR3 is TGTGCCACCAGTGATTTGAACAGTTCCCCCAATCAGCCCCAGCATTTT.